The rows below give T cell receptor beta chains drawn from one sample of a study of a mutant IDH1 vaccine in newly diagnosed glioma. These receptors have no known antigen. Assay used: immunoSEQ multiplex PCR; TCRdb lists only in-frame clones, some missing. The sample carries about 36,000 clones, 80% recorded once. This specimen consisted of peripheral blood mononuclear cells (PBMCs), obtained from a glioma patient whose treatment included an IDH1 peptide vaccine. These receptors were taken from a woman aged 25 to 39 with glioma. Some clones in this sample may be carry-over from other donors' samples. Each CDR3 is given with its conserved first and last residue. A D gene is named only where the DNA matches it firmly. Clone size appears in some rows only: once, few, many, or a class for an expanded clone.

>once|TRBJ1-2|NA|TRBV5-4
TGTGCCAGCAGCTTGTCCGGCGCTAACTATGGCTACACCTTC
CASSLSGANYGYTF
>NA|TRBJ1-2|TRBD1|TRBV5-1
TGCGCCAGCAGCTTGCAGGGACAGGGCTACACCTTC
CASSLQGQGYTF
>NA|TRBJ2-7|NA|TRBV10-3
TGTGCCATCAGTGAGTCCCGGGACTACGAGCAGTACTTC
CAISESRDYEQYF
>NA|TRBJ2-5|TRBD2|TRBV6-1
TGTGCCAGCAGGCTAGCGGGAGGGCCCGGAGAGACCCAGTACTTC
CASRLAGGPGETQYF
>NA|TRBJ2-5|NA|TRBV7-9
TGTGCCAGCAGCTTCGGCAGCGGGGAGACCCAGTACTTC
CASSFGSGETQYF
>NA|TRBJ1-2|TRBD1|TRBV5-1
TGCGCCAGCAGCCCCGCTCCGGGACAGGGATTCCATGGCTACACCTTC
CASSPAPGQGFHGYTF
>NA|TRBJ2-1|TRBD2|TRBV5-1
TGCGCCAGCAGCTTGTGGCGGGAGAGCTACAATGAGCAGTTCTTC
CASSLWRESYNEQFF
>NA|TRBJ2-2|TRBD2|TRBV7-2
TGTGCCAGCAGCCCCGGACTAGCAGGCGGGGAGCTGTTTTTT
CASSPGLAGGELFF
>NA|TRBJ1-2|TRBD1|TRBV5-4
TGTGCCAGCAGTTCCGACAGGGACTATGGCTACACCTTC
CASSSDRDYGYTF
>NA|TRBJ2-6|NA|TRBV5-1
TGCGCCAGCAGCTACAGGAAGTACCTTCTGCCTGGGGCCAACGTCCTGACTTTC
CASSYRKYLLPGANVLTF
>NA|TRBJ1-4|NA|TRBV5-4
TGTGCCAGCCGGGCCGCTAATGAAAAACTGTTTTTT
CASRAANEKLFF
>NA|TRBJ2-3|TRBD2|TRBV29-1
TGCAGCGTGGCACTGACTAGCGACACAGATACGCAGTATTTT
CSVALTSDTDTQYF
>NA|TRBJ1-2|TRBD1|TRBV15
TGTGCCACCAGCAGGGACAGGTCGAACTATGGCTACACCTTC
CATSRDRSNYGYTF
>once|TRBJ2-1|TRBD2|TRBV10-3
TGTGCCATCAGTGACCTAGCGGGAGTGGGGAATGAGCAGTTCTTC
CAISDLAGVGNEQFF
>NA|TRBJ2-2|NA|TRBV12-5
TGTGCTAGTGGCTGGGGACCGTCCGCCCGACACACCGGGGAGCTGTTTTTT
CASGWGPSARHTGELFF
>NA|TRBJ1-2|NA|TRBV2
TGTGCCACCTACGGTGTAAGGGCGCGTGGCTACACCTTC
CATYGVRARGYTF
>NA|TRBJ2-5|TRBD2|TRBV7-2
TGTGCCAGCAGCTCTCCTAGCGGGCTCCAGGAGACCCAGTACTTC
CASSSPSGLQETQYF
>NA|TRBJ2-7|NA|TRBV27
TGTGCCAGCAGCCCCCTAGTAAAGGGCGGGATTTTCTACGAGCAGTACTTC
CASSPLVKGGIFYEQYF
>NA|TRBJ2-7|TRBD1|TRBV6-6
TGTGCCAGCAGCAAAGGACAGGAGTACGAGCAGTACTTC
CASSKGQEYEQYF
>NA|TRBJ2-2|NA|TRBV4-2
TGTGCCAGCAGCCAAGACCTTCCGAGACTTAAGCCCGTCACCTACACCGGGGAGCTGTTTTTT
CASSQDLPRLKPVTYTGELFF
>NA|TRBJ2-7|NA|TRBV10-1
TGCGCCAGCAGTGAGTCTGAGGGACGGCTGTACCGGTACGAGCAGTACTTC
CASSESEGRLYRYEQYF
>NA|TRBJ2-7|NA|TRBV30
TGTGCCTGGAGTGTAAGAGGGGGGCTAGACAGGAGCTCCTACGAGCAGTACTTC
CAWSVRGGLDRSSYEQYF
>NA|TRBJ1-1|TRBD1|TRBV2
TGTGCCAGCAGTGAAGAACCGGGACAGAGAACTGAAGCTTTCTTT
CASSEEPGQRTEAFF
>NA|TRBJ1-5|TRBD1|TRBV5-1
TGCGCCAGCAGCCGTACAGGGGATAGCAATCAGCCCCAGCATTTT
CASSRTGDSNQPQHF
>NA|TRBJ2-1|NA|TRBV7-8
TGTGCCAGCAGCTTCTTCCAGGGGCACAATGAGCAGTTCTTC
CASSFFQGHNEQFF
>NA|TRBJ2-1|NA|TRBV5-4
TGTGCCAGCAGCCCGGACGGCGAGGAAGGGCAGTTCTTC
CASSPDGEEGQFF
>NA|TRBJ1-1|NA|TRBV13
TGTGCCAGCAGCTTAGGCGCAGCGAAGGGCGCTGAAGCTTTCTTT
CASSLGAAKGAEAFF
>NA|TRBJ1-1|NA|TRBV9
TGTGCCAGCAGCGCCGAGGGGAACACTGAAGCTTTCTTT
CASSAEGNTEAFF
>NA|TRBJ2-1|TRBD2|TRBV19
TGTGCCAGTAGCAAAACTAGCGGGAGTTACAATGAGCAGTTCTTC
CASSKTSGSYNEQFF
>NA|TRBJ2-1|NA|TRBV4-2
TGTGCCAGCAGCCAAGAGATAGGAGGGGGTCGTGCGGTCTTC
CASSQEIGGGRAVF
>NA|TRBJ2-5|NA|TRBV29-1
TGCAGCGTTGTGGGTGACATCTCGGTAGTGGAGACCCAGTACTTC
CSVVGDISVVETQYF
>NA|TRBJ1-2|NA|TRBV19
TGTGCCAGTAGTTCAACCCCAAGCTCAGGGAGAGGCTACACCTTC
CASSSTPSSGRGYTF
>NA|TRBJ1-1|NA|TRBV27
TGTGCCAGCAGTCCCCTTGACAAGAGAGGGGTCACTGAAGCTTTCTTT
CASSPLDKRGVTEAFF
>NA|TRBJ1-4|NA|TRBV30
TGTGCCTGGAGGCTCTCAGGAGAACTGTTTTTT
CAWRLSGELFF
>NA|TRBJ1-1|NA|TRBV5-4
TGTGCCAGCAGCAGCACGGGACAGAACACTGAAGCTTTCTTT
CASSSTGQNTEAFF
>NA|TRBJ2-2|NA|TRBV2
TGTGCCAGCAGCGGGACTCGAGGACGTCGGGGGGAGCTGTTTTTT
CASSGTRGRRGELFF